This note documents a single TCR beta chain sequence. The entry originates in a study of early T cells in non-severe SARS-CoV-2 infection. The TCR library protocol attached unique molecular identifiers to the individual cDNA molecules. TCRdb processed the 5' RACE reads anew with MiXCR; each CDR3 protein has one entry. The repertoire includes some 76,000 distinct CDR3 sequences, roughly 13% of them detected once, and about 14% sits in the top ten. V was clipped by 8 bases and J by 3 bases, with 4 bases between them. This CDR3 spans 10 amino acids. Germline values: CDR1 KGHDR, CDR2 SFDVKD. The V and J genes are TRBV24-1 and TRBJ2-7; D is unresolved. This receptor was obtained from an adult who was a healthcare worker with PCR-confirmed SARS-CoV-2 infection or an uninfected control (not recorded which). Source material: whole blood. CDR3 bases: TGTGCCACCAAGAACTACGAGCAGTACTTC. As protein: CATKNYEQYF.